The 14 T cell receptor beta chains listed next were all sequenced from one sample in a study of T cells in localized non-small cell lung cancer. Clones were sequenced by immunoSEQ multiplex PCR, and TCRdb holds only the in-frame ones, with some missing. This sample yields more than 2,000 clones, of which around two fifths are seen a single time; around 12% belongs to the top ten. The specimen was lung tumor tissue, collected before any cancer treatment. All receptors derive from a male donor older than 55 with stage I squamous cell lung carcinoma.

The J gene is TRBJ2-1, the V gene TRBV11-3; D is tentatively TRBD1 or TRBD2 (5 bases each). V was trimmed by 0 bases and J by 4 bases, leaving 16 bases between them. The CDR3 is 17 amino acids. From germline, CDR1 is SGHNT and CDR2 YENEEA. The CDR3 loop reads CASSLDTASGGYNEQFF. The CDR3 bases are TGTGCCAGCAGCTTAGATACGGCTAGTGGGGGTTACAATGAGCAGTTCTTC. The whole variable domain, remainder taken from reference TRBV11-3 and TRBJ2-1, is EAGVVQSPRYKIIEKKQPVAFWCNPISGHNTLYWYLQNLGQGPELLIRYENEEAVDDSQLPKDRFSAERLKGVDSTLKIQPAELGDSAVYLCASSLDTASGGYNEQFFGPGTRLTVL.

This clone showed up just a few times. V usage is TRBV7-2 and J usage is TRBJ2-3, with 8 bases identical to TRBD2. This CDR3 is 13 amino acids long. Germline values: CDR1 SGHTA, CDR2 FQGNSA. V lost 5 bases to trimming and J lost 13 bases; unmatched junction nucleotides: 11. CDR3 DNA: TGTGCCAGCAGCCTAAACATACGGGAGGGAGAGTATTTT. Its protein product is CASSLNIREGEYF.

By share, this clone counts as large. V and J are TRBV6-8 and TRBJ1-2; D gene ambiguous. The CDR3 contains 14 residues. In germline, CDR1 is MNHGY, CDR2 SAAAGT. V was trimmed by 6 bases and J by 6 bases, leaving 17 bases between them. The CDR3 DNA follows: TGTGCCAGCAGCCCATTTCCTCGGGGAGATGGCTACACCTTC. It encodes CASSPFPRGDGYTF.

There are a few counts of this clone. In nucleotides, the CDR3 is TGTGCCAGCACACCCGGGCAGGGTGAAAAACTGTTTTTT. Translated, it gives CASTPGQGEKLFF. The chain uses TRBV12-5 and TRBJ1-4, with TRBD1 as a possible D gene (5 bases). CDR1 and CDR2 from the germline V gene are LGHNT and FRNRAP. The CDR3 sequence is 13 residues long.

The gene calls are TRBV6-8 and TRBJ2-7; possible D gene TRBD1, 6 bases. Germline CDR1 and CDR2: MNHGY and SAAAGT. Trimming cost V 6 bases and J 4 bases, with 13 bases left between them. The CDR3 has 13 amino acids. CDR3 nucleotide sequence: TGTGCCAGCAGGGGACATGGGTCTTACGAGCAGTACTTC. It encodes CASRGHGSYEQYF.

The chain combines TRBV11-3 with TRBJ2-3; 10 nucleotides align to TRBD2. The CDR3 is 15 amino acids. Germline lookup yields CDR1 SGHNT and CDR2 YENEEA. Trimming took 5 bases from V and 5 from J; bases not matched to a gene: 7. The CDR3 protein is CASSVLAGRVDTQYF. CDR3 in DNA: TGTGCCAGCAGCGTACTAGCGGGGCGGGTAGATACGCAGTATTTT.

The V gene is TRBV19, the J gene TRBJ1-4; 7 nucleotides align to TRBD1. CDR3 length: 16 amino acids. Trimming at V came to 1 base and at J to 4 bases, leaving 6 bases not matched to a gene. Per the germline V gene, CDR1 is LNHDA and CDR2 is SQIVND (reference sequence). The CDR3 reads CASSIAAGQYNEKLFF. CDR3 bases: TGTGCCAGTAGTATAGCGGCGGGACAGTATAATGAAAAACTGTTTTTT.

The CDR3 sequence: CASSPTGGVETQYF. The CDR3 DNA follows: TGTGCCAGTAGTCCTACAGGGGGCGTAGAGACCCAGTACTTC. This rearrangement joins TRBV19 to TRBJ2-5; 9 positions match TRBD1. Germline-derived CDR1 and CDR2 are LNHDA and SQIVND (reference sequence). V lost 5 bases, J lost 4 bases, and 5 bases stayed unmatched. The CDR3 is 14 residues long.

This clone was counted a few times. The chain combines TRBV7-5 with TRBJ2-2; the table's D call TRBD1 went unverified against the DNA. TRBV7-5 is termed a pseudogene. This CDR3 is 14 amino acids long. CDR3 nucleotide sequence: TGTGCCACCTCAACTTACAGGGGAACCGGGGAGCTGTTTTTT. Translating it yields CATSTYRGTGELFF.

This clone is labeled as medium-sized. The chain combines TRBV11-3 with TRBJ2-2; 8 nucleotides agree with TRBD1. The V segment lost 3 bases and the J segment 7 bases; nucleotides outside the gene matches: 7. In germline, CDR1 is SGHNT, CDR2 YENEEA. The CDR3 runs 15 residues. DNA of the CDR3: TGTGCCAGCAGCTTTTTCAGGGGGCAAAGCGGGGAGCTGTTTTTT. Amino acid sequence: CASSFFRGQSGELFF.

The chain employs TRBV14 and TRBJ2-7; a weak D match, TRBD2 (6 bases). Per the germline V gene, CDR1 is SGHDN and CDR2 is FVKESK. The V and J ends lost 1 base and 3 bases respectively, with 13 bases between them. This CDR3 has 15 residues. The CDR3, as DNA: TGTGCCAGCAGCCAAGGGCACGGGGGTGTCTACGAGCAGTACTTC. Translation: CASSQGHGGVYEQYF. The whole variable domain, remainder taken from reference TRBV14 and TRBJ2-7, is EAGVTQFPSHSVIEKGQTVTLRCDPISGHDNLYWYRRVMGKEIKFLLHFVKESKQDESGMPNNRFLAERTGGTYSTLKVQPAELEDSGVYFCASSQGHGGVYEQYFGPGTRLTVT.

The V gene is TRBV18, the J gene TRBJ2-6, with TRBD1 as a possible D gene (6 bases). V was trimmed by 6 bases and J by 2 bases, leaving 8 bases between them. From germline, CDR1 is KGHSH and CDR2 LQKENI. The CDR3 has 14 amino acids. The CDR3 DNA is TGTGCCAGCTCCCCAGGGGCTGGGGCCAACGTCCTGACTTTC. Its protein product is CASSPGAGANVLTF.

This clone has just a few counts. The chain carries TRBV11-3 and TRBJ1-6; tentatively, D is TRBD1 (5 bases). The CDR3 loop spans 14 amino acids. Germline-derived CDR1 and CDR2 are SGHNT and YENEEA. V dropped 3 bases and J dropped 9 bases, with 12 bases sitting between them. The CDR3 nucleotides read TGTGCCAGCAGCTTCGGGGACCGACTTTCACCCCTCCACTTT. Translating it yields CASSFGDRLSPLHF.

This chain connects TRBV28 to TRBJ1-4, with TRBD1 identical over 7 bases. Germline lookup yields CDR1 MDHEN and CDR2 SYDVKM. J was trimmed by 4 bases and V by 6 bases; bases with no gene match: 5. This CDR3 comprises 14 residues. DNA of the CDR3: TGTGCCAGCAGGGCAGGGGGGCTTAATGAAAAACTGTTTTTT. Protein product: CASRAGGLNEKLFF.